The 18 T cell receptor beta chains listed next were all sequenced from one sample in a study of cytomegalovirus exposure and HLA in healthy donors. The repertoire was sequenced with immunoSEQ multiplex PCR; TCRdb's copy has only in-frame clones and lacks some. This sample has roughly 200,000 clones, with approximately 83% found just once. The sample was PBMCs. The receptors originated from a woman aged 18-29 years in good health and CMV-seropositive.

CDR3 residues: CSVNSPSTDTQYF. The CDR3 region has the DNA TGCAGCGTAAATAGTCCTAGCACAGATACGCAGTATTTT. V usage is TRBV29-1 and J usage is TRBJ2-3; D uncertain. V was cut by 6 bases and J by 0 bases, with 10 bases left in between. Germline CDR1 SQVTM, CDR2 ANQGSEA. The CDR3 is 13 residues long.

V usage is TRBV5-1 and J usage is TRBJ2-1; weak D call: TRBD2 (6 bases). The V end lost 5 bases, the J end lost 2 bases, and 14 bases lay between the germline ends. The germline CDR1 and CDR2 sequences are SGHRS and YFSETQ. This CDR3 has 15 residues. The CDR3: CASRLGGEAYNEQFF. CDR3 DNA sequence: TGCGCCAGCAGGCTAGGCGGGGAGGCCTACAATGAGCAGTTCTTC.

This CDR3 reads CASSNAGTAYEQYF. In DNA, the CDR3 is TGTGCCAGCAGTAATGCAGGGACAGCCTACGAGCAGTACTTC. This rearrangement joins TRBV6-6 to TRBJ2-7, with 7 bases fitting TRBD1. V gave up 5 bases and J gave up 2 bases; unmatched junction bases: 6. Germline V gene sequence: CDR1 MNHNY, CDR2 SVGAGI (reference sequence). The CDR3 is 14 amino acids.

This chain uses TRBV12-5 with TRBJ1-2; tentative D call: TRBD1 (6 bases). V was pared by 2 bases and J by 4 bases, with 14 bases between. Per the germline V gene, CDR1 is LGHNT and CDR2 is FRNRAP. The CDR3 is made up of 15 amino acids. The CDR3 here is CASGLLQGGVYGYTF. CDR3 nucleotide sequence: TGTGCTAGTGGTTTGTTACAGGGTGGGGTCTATGGCTACACCTTC. The full variable domain, completed using reference TRBV12-5 and TRBJ1-2, is DARVTQTPRHKVTEMGQEVTMRCQPILGHNTVFWYRQTMMQGLELLAYFRNRAPLDDSGMPKDRFSAEMPDATLATLKIQPSEPRDSAVYFCASGLLQGGVYGYTFGSGTRLTVV.

The chain recombines TRBV4-3 with TRBJ1-2; 8 bases align to TRBD1. Trimming at V came to 0 bases and at J to 5 bases, leaving 5 bases not matched to a gene. The CDR3 runs 15 residues. Germline CDR1 LGHNA, CDR2 YSLEER. The CDR3 spells CASSQDRGLGYGYTF. DNA of the CDR3: TGCGCCAGCAGCCAAGACAGGGGGCTAGGTTATGGCTACACCTTC.

The chain is built from TRBV14 and TRBJ2-3, with TRBD2 as a possible D gene (6 bases). CDR1 is SGHDN and CDR2 is FVKESK in the germline V gene. The CDR3 is 13 residues long. V lost 4 bases and J lost 6, with 11 bases in between. CDR3: CASSLREKDTQYF. The CDR3 DNA reads TGTGCCAGCAGCCTCCGGGAGAAGGATACGCAGTATTTT.

This clone showed up just once. This sequence joins TRBV9 and TRBJ2-1; 7 bases match TRBD1. The CDR3 is 13 residues long. With 3 bases clipped from V and 6 bases from J, the junction kept 3 bases outside the gene matches. CDR1 is SGDLS, CDR2 YYNGEE, per germline. CDR3 bases: TGTGCCAGCAGCGACAGGGGATCCAATGAGCAGTTCTTC. Translating gives CASSDRGSNEQFF.

The chain is built from TRBV6-6 and TRBJ2-5, with 8 bases aligning to TRBD2. The V segment lost 5 bases and the J segment 4 bases; nucleotides outside the gene matches: 9. Per germline, CDR1 MNHNY and CDR2 SVGAGI (reference sequence). The CDR3 has 15 residues. DNA of the CDR3: TGTGCCAGCAGTAAAGCGGGACTAGATGGAGAGACCCAGTACTTC. Residues: CASSKAGLDGETQYF.

The chain couples TRBV6-5 to TRBJ1-5; maybe TRBD1 (5 bases). The CDR3 loop spans 14 amino acids. V lost 7 bases and J 3 bases, leaving 13 bases between the germline ends. Germline CDR1 reads MNHEY; CDR2 reads SVGAGI. Here the CDR3 DNA reads TGTGCCAGCAACCAAGGACACCACAATCAGCCCCAGCATTTT. Protein product: CASNQGHHNQPQHF.

This sequence joins TRBV14 and TRBJ2-7; TRBD1 might be the D (7 bases). CDR3 length: 16 amino acids. Germline CDR1 is SGHDN and CDR2 is FVKESK. V dropped 4 bases and J dropped 2 bases, with 18 bases sitting between them. The CDR3 DNA reads as TGTGCCAGCAGCCCCCACTCAGGGGGAGGACCCTACGAGCAGTACTTC. It translates to CASSPHSGGGPYEQYF.

This clone was counted between two and nine times. V usage is TRBV18 and J usage is TRBJ2-7, with a possible D match to TRBD2 (5 bases). The CDR3 is 15 amino acids. CDR1 KGHSH and CDR2 LQKENI come from the germline V gene. Trimming shortened V by 2 bases and J by 6 bases, and 17 bases separated the two germline ends. CDR3 DNA sequence: TGTGCCAGCTCACCAAGAGCGGACCCTACGGTCGAGCAGTACTTC. Translation: CASSPRADPTVEQYF.

V usage is TRBV27 and J usage is TRBJ2-1; 7 bases align to TRBD1. With V trimmed by 3 bases and J by 9 bases, 14 bases remained unmatched. The CDR3 is 16 residues long. In germline, CDR1 is MNHEY, CDR2 SMNVEV (reference sequence). CDR3 sequence reads: CASSFKTGWDHGEQFF. The CDR3 DNA sequence: TGTGCCAGCAGTTTTAAGACAGGGTGGGATCATGGTGAGCAGTTCTTC.

The V gene is TRBV6-1, the J gene TRBJ1-4; 7 bases are shared with TRBD1. Germline trimming cut 3 bases from V and 8 bases from J; bases unmatched to any gene: 6. Germline CDR1 reads MNHNS; CDR2 reads SASEGT. The CDR3 sequence is 14 residues long. This chain's CDR3 is CASSDGQVGEKLFF. CDR3 coding DNA: TGTGCCAGCAGTGACGGACAGGTGGGCGAAAAACTGTTTTTT.

The chain joins TRBV11-2 to TRBJ2-7, with TRBD2 identical over 9 bases. Germline V CDR1 and CDR2: SGHAT, FQNNGV. CDR3 size: 16 residues. Trimming took 2 bases from V and 6 from J; bases not matched to a gene: 11. The CDR3 DNA reads as TGTGCCAGCAGCTTACTTCAAGCGGGGGGACTCAGCGAGCAGTACTTC. It translates to CASSLLQAGGLSEQYF.

V usage is TRBV5-1 and J usage is TRBJ2-7; weak D call: TRBD2 (6 bases). The germline V and J ends were trimmed by 4 bases and 4 bases, with 12 bases remaining between them. The length of the CDR3 is 13 residues. The germline gives CDR1 SGHRS, CDR2 YFSETQ. This chain's CDR3 is CASSAGRTYEQYF. CDR3 DNA sequence: TGCGCCAGCAGCGCGGGACGGACTTACGAGCAGTACTTC.

This chain uses TRBV18 with TRBJ2-5, with TRBD1 identical over 7 bases. The V segment lost 2 bases and the J segment 7 bases; nucleotides outside the gene matches: 10. Germline loops: CDR1 KGHSH, CDR2 LQKENI. CDR3 length equals 15 residues. This CDR3 is CASSPGQVRVGTQYF. The DNA of the CDR3 is TGTGCCAGCTCACCAGGACAGGTTCGAGTTGGGACCCAGTACTTC.

This chain connects TRBV5-6 to TRBJ2-1, with D maybe TRBD2 (5 bases). The CDR3 is 14 amino acids. Between the trimmed V and J ends, which lost 2 bases and 6 bases, there was a span of 12 bases. Looked up from germline, CDR1 is SGHDT and CDR2 is YYEEEE. The CDR3 region is CASSLLERTNEQFF. The CDR3 DNA reads TGTGCCAGCAGCTTACTGGAGCGGACCAATGAGCAGTTCTTC.

The V and J genes are TRBV19 and TRBJ1-2; D is uncertain. Germline CDR1 is LNHDA and CDR2 is SQIVND (reference sequence). The CDR3 is 14 amino acids. V lost 3 bases and J 0 bases, leaving 8 bases between the germline ends. CDR3 bases: TGTGCCAGTAGTATCATGGACTCTAACTATGGCTACACCTTC. Encoded protein: CASSIMDSNYGYTF.